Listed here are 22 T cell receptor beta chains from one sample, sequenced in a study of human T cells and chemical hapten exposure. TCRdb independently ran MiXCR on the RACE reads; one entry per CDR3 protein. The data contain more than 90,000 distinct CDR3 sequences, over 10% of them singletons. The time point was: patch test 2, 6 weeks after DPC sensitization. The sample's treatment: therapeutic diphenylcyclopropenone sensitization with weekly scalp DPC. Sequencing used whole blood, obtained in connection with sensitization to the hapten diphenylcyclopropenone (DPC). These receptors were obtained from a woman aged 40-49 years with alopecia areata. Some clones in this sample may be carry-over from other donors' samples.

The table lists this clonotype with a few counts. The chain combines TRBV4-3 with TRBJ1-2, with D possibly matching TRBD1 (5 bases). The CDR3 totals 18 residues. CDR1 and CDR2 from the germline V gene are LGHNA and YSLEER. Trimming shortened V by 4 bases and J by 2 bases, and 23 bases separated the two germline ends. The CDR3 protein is CASSPTGARGAANYGYTF. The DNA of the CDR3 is TGCGCCAGCAGCCCGACTGGGGCCCGCGGCGCTGCGAACTATGGCTACACCTTC.

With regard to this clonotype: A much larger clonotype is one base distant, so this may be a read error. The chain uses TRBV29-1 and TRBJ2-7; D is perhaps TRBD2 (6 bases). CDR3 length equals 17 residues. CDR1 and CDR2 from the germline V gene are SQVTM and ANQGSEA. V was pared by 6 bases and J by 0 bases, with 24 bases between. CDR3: CSVAEIRPAGFSYEQYF. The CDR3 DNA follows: TGCAGCGTCGCCGAAATTCGACCAGCGGGCTTCTCCTACGAGCAGTACTTC.

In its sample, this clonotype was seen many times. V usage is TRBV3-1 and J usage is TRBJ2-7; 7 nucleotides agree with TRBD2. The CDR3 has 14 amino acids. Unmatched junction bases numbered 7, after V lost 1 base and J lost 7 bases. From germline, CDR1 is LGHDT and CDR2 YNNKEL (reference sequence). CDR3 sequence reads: CASSQAPGGGEQYF. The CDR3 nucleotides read TGTGCCAGCAGCCAAGCCCCGGGAGGCGGGGAGCAGTACTTC.

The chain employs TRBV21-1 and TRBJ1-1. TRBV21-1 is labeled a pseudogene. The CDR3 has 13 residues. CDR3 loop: CASGDYRSTEAFF. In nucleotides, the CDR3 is TGTGCCAGCGGGGATTACCGAAGCACTGAAGCTTTCTTT.

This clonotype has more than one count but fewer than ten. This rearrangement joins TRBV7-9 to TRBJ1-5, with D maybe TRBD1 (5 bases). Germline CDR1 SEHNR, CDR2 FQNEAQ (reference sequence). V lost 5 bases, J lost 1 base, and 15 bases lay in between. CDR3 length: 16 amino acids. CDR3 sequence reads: CASSLRGELSNQPQHF. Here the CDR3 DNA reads TGTGCCAGCAGCCTACGGGGGGAACTAAGCAATCAGCCCCAGCATTTT.

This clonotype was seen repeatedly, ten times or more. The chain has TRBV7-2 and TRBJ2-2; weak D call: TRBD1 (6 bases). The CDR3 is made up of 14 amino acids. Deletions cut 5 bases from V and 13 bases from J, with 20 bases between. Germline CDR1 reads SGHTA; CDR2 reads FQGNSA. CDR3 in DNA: TGTGCCAGCAGCGCGATACAGGGACGCCTGGGGCTGTTTTTT. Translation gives CASSAIQGRLGLFF.

The CDR3 is CASRGFTATYGYTF. The CDR3 DNA is TGTGCCAGCAGGGGATTTACGGCCACCTATGGCTACACCTTC. The J gene is TRBJ1-2, the V gene TRBV6-5; D call uncertain. There are 14 residues in the CDR3. Germline assignment: CDR1 MNHEY and CDR2 SVGAGI. Trimming stripped 6 bases from V and 4 bases from J, with 15 bases between.

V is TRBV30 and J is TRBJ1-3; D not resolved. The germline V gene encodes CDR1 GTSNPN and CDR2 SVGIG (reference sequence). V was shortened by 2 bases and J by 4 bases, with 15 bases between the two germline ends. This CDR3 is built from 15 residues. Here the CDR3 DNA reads TGTGCCTGGAGTATTATCCTGGGAGGAGGAAACACCATATATTTT. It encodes CAWSIILGGGNTIYF.

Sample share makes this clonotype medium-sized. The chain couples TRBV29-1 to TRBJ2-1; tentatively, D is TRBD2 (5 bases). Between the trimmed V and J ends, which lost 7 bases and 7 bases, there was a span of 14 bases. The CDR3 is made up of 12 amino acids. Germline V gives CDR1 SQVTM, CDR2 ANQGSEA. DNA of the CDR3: TGCAGCGGGAGGTGGTCCCTAAATGAGCAGTTCTTC. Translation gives CSGRWSLNEQFF.

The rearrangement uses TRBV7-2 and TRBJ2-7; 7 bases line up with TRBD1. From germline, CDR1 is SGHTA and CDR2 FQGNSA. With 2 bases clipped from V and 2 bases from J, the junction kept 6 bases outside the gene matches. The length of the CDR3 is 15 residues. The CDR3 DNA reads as TGTGCCAGCAGCTTATCGGGACAGATAACCTACGAGCAGTACTTC. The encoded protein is CASSLSGQITYEQYF.

CDR3 sequence (DNA): TGTGCCAGCAGCGTAGGGACTAGCGGGGGGCAAGAGACCCAGTACTTC. Protein product: CASSVGTSGGQETQYF. The rearrangement uses TRBV7-8 and TRBJ2-5, with 15 bases that match TRBD2. Looked up from germline, CDR1 is SGHVS and CDR2 is FQNEAQ. The CDR3 contains 16 residues. The trim removed 5 bases at V and 2 bases at J, leaving 3 bases unmatched.

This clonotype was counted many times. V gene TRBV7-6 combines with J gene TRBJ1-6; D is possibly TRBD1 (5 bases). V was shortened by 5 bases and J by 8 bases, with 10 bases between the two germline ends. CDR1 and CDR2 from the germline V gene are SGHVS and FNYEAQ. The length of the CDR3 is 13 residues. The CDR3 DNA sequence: TGTGCCAGCAGCCGGGACGGGGATTCACCCCTCCACTTT. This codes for CASSRDGDSPLHF.

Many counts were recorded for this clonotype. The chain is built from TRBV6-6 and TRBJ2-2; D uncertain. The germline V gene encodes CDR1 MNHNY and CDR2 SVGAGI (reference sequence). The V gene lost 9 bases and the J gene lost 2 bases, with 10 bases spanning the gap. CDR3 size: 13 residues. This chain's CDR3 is CASEIINTGELFF. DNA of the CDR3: TGTGCCAGTGAGATCATTAACACCGGGGAGCTGTTTTTT.

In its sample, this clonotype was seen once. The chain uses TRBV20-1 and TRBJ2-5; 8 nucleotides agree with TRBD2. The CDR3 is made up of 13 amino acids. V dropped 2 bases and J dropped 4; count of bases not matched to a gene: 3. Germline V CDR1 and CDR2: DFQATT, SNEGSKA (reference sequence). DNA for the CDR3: TGCAGTGCTAGATCGGGGGGGAGAGAGACCCAGTACTTC. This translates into CSARSGGRETQYF.

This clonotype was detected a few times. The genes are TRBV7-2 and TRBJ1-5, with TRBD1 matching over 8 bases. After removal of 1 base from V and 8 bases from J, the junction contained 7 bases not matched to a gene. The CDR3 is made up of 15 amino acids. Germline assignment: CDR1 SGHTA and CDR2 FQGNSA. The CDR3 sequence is CASSLGATGGKPQHF. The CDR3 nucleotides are TGTGCCAGCAGCTTAGGAGCCACAGGGGGGAAGCCCCAGCATTTT. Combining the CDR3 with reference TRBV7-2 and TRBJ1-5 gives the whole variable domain GAGVSQSPSNKVTEKGKDVELRCDPISGHTALYWYRQSLGQGLEFLIYFQGNSAPDKSGLPSDRFSAERTGGSVSTLTIQRTQQEDSAVYLCASSLGATGGKPQHFGDGTRLSIL.

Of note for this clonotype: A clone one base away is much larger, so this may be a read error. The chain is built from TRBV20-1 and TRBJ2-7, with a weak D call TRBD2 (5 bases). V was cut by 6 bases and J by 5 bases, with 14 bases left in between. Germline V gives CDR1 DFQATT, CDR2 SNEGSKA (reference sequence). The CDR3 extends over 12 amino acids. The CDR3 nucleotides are TGCAGTGCCGTACTAGTAGCGCACGAGCAGTACTTC. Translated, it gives CSAVLVAHEQYF.

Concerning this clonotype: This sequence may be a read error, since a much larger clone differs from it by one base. The CDR3 DNA follows: TGTGCCAGCCCAACCCCGGGGACAGTATACAATGAGCAGTTCTTC. Residues: CASPTPGTVYNEQFF. J is TRBJ2-1 and V is TRBV18, with 7 bases fitting TRBD1. Germline CDR1 reads KGHSH; CDR2 reads LQKENI. Losses at the gene ends were 8 bases for V and 4 bases for J; bases not matched to a gene: 11. The length of the CDR3 is 15 residues.

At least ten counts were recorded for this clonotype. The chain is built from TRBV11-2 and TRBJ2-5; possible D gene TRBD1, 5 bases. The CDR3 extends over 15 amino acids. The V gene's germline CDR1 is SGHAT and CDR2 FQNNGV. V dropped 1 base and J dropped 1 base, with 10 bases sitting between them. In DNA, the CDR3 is TGTGCCAGCAGCTTAGGGGGAAGGGGCCAAGAGACCCAGTACTTC. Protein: CASSLGGRGQETQYF.

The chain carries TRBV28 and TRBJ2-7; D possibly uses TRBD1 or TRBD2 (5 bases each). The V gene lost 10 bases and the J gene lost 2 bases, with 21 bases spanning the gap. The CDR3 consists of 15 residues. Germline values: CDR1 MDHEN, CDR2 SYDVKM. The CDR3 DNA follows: TGTGCCACCATCAGGGAGAGACGGGGAGCCTACGAGCAGTACTTC. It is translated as CATIRERRGAYEQYF.

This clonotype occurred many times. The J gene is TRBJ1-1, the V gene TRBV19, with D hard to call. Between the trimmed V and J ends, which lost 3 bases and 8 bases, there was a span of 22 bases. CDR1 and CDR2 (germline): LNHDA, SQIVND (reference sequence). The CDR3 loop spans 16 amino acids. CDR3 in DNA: TGTGCCAGTAGTATGGCCAGAACGCCTTTGGTACAGGAAGCTTTCTTT. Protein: CASSMARTPLVQEAFF.

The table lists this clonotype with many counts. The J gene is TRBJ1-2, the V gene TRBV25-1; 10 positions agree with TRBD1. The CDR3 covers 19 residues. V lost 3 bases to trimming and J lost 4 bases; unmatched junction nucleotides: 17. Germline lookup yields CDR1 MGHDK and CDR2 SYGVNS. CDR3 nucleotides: TGTGCCAGCAGTGACGTTGACCGGTTCCCGACAGGGGGCCTCTATGGCTACACCTTC. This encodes CASSDVDRFPTGGLYGYTF.

CDR3 residues: CASSVGADTEAFF. CDR3 DNA: TGTGCCAGCAGCGTAGGGGCGGACACTGAAGCTTTCTTT. The chain couples TRBV9 to TRBJ1-1; no reliable D call. The ends were cut back, 0 bases at V and 3 bases at J, with 6 bases in the middle. The length of the CDR3 is 13 residues. Germline V gene data show CDR1 as SGDLS and CDR2 as YYNGEE.